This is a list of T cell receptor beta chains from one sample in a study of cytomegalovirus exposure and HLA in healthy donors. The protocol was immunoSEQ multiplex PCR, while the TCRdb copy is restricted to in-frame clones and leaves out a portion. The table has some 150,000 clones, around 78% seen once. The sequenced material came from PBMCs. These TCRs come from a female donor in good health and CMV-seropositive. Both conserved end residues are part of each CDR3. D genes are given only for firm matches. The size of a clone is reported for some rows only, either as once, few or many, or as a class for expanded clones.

CDR3: CASQNRGWNQPQHF
DNA: TGTGCCAGTCAGAACAGGGGTTGGAATCAGCCCCAGCATTTT
V: TRBV19
D: TRBD1
J: TRBJ1-5
size: NA

CDR3: CASSPTGLNGEKLFF
DNA: TGCGCCAGCAGCCCGACTGGCCTAAACGGTGAAAAACTGTTTTTT
V: TRBV5-1
D: NA
J: TRBJ1-4
size: NA

CDR3: CASSLAGNRYNEQFF
DNA: TGTGCCAGCAGCTTGGCGGGGAATCGCTACAATGAGCAGTTCTTC
V: TRBV7-9
D: NA
J: TRBJ2-1
size: NA

CDR3: CASSEKSSLPLHF
DNA: TGTGCCAGCAGTGAAAAATCTTCCCTACCCCTCCACTTT
V: TRBV6-1
D: NA
J: TRBJ1-6
size: NA

CDR3: CASSLGGRDEQYF
DNA: TGCGCCAGCAGCTTGGGGGGGCGGGACGAGCAGTACTTC
V: TRBV5-1
D: NA
J: TRBJ2-7
size: NA

CDR3: CASSPPGGINNEQFF
DNA: TGTGCCAGCAGTCCTCCAGGGGGAATAAACAATGAGCAGTTCTTC
V: TRBV6-5
D: TRBD1
J: TRBJ2-1
size: once

CDR3: CASSKNRDRAYEQYF
DNA: TGTGCCAGCAGCAAAAACCGGGACAGGGCATACGAGCAGTACTTC
V: TRBV21-1
D: NA
J: TRBJ2-7
size: NA

CDR3: CASNVNVQEGYYGYTF
DNA: TGTGCCAGCAATGTGAATGTCCAGGAGGGTTATTATGGCTACACCTTC
V: TRBV2
D: NA
J: TRBJ1-2
size: NA

CDR3: CASSSGGGGSGKLFF
DNA: TGTGCCAGCAGTTCCGGAGGGGGGGGGTCTGGGAAACTGTTTTTT
V: TRBV6-5
D: NA
J: TRBJ1-4
size: once

CDR3: CASSLGRTGLTDTQYF
DNA: TGCGCCAGCAGCTTGGGGCGGACAGGCCTCACAGATACGCAGTATTTT
V: TRBV5-1
D: TRBD1
J: TRBJ2-3
size: NA

CDR3: CASSRFGGQETQYF
DNA: TGTGCCAGCTCACGGTTCGGGGGACAAGAGACCCAGTACTTC
V: TRBV18
D: NA
J: TRBJ2-5
size: NA

CDR3: CASSLRGQGNIQYF
DNA: TGTGCCAGCAGCTTGAGGGGACAGGGAAACATTCAGTACTTC
V: TRBV5-6
D: TRBD1
J: TRBJ2-4
size: NA

CDR3: CATSRTGTVYGYTF
DNA: TGTGCCACCAGCAGAACCGGGACAGTGTATGGCTACACCTTC
V: TRBV15
D: TRBD1
J: TRBJ1-2
size: NA

CDR3: CASSPRTSGRANEQFF
DNA: TGCGCCAGCAGCCCCCGGACTAGCGGGAGGGCCAATGAGCAGTTCTTC
V: TRBV5-1
D: TRBD2
J: TRBJ2-1
size: NA

CDR3: CSGGTGKAEQYF
DNA: TGCAGCGGGGGGACAGGAAAAGCCGAGCAGTACTTC
V: TRBV29-1
D: TRBD1
J: TRBJ2-7
size: NA

CDR3: CASSLWRETNEQFF
DNA: TGTGCCAGCAGCTTGTGGCGGGAGACCAATGAGCAGTTCTTC
V: TRBV11-2
D: TRBD2
J: TRBJ2-1
size: NA

CDR3: CASRPQGRSTEAFF
DNA: TGTGCCAGCAGACCTCAGGGGCGCAGCACTGAAGCTTTCTTT
V: TRBV2
D: NA
J: TRBJ1-1
size: NA

CDR3: CASRDRGLEPQHF
DNA: TGTGCCAGCAGGGACAGGGGGCTTGAGCCCCAGCATTTT
V: TRBV19
D: TRBD1
J: TRBJ1-5
size: NA

CDR3: CASSQTGGDGTDTQYF
DNA: TGTGCCAGTAGCCAGACAGGGGGGGATGGCACAGATACGCAGTATTTT
V: TRBV19
D: TRBD1
J: TRBJ2-3
size: NA

CDR3: CASSARGGSYEQYF
DNA: TGTGCCAGCAGCGCTAGGGGGGGGTCCTACGAGCAGTACTTC
V: TRBV5-4
D: NA
J: TRBJ2-7
size: NA

CDR3: CASASGTGYNEQFF
DNA: TGTGCCAGCGCGTCCGGGACAGGGTACAATGAGCAGTTCTTC
V: TRBV18
D: TRBD1
J: TRBJ2-1
size: NA

CDR3: CASSPFWGGYGYTF
DNA: TGTGCCAGCAGTCCTTTTTGGGGAGGCTATGGCTACACCTTC
V: TRBV6-5
D: NA
J: TRBJ1-2
size: NA

CDR3: CASSAGWNNEKLFF
DNA: TGTGCCAGCAGCGCAGGGTGGAATAATGAAAAACTGTTTTTT
V: TRBV9
D: NA
J: TRBJ1-4
size: NA

CDR3: CASSLDRGSTNEKLFF
DNA: TGTGCCAGCAGCTTGGACAGGGGGTCAACTAATGAAAAACTGTTTTTT
V: TRBV7-8
D: TRBD1
J: TRBJ1-4
size: NA

CDR3: CASSLTVTDTQYF
DNA: TGTGCCAGCAGCCTGACAGTCACAGATACGCAGTATTTT
V: TRBV11-2
D: NA
J: TRBJ2-3
size: NA

CDR3: CASSEYRTNTEAFF
DNA: TGCGCCAGCAGTGAGTACAGGACGAACACTGAAGCTTTCTTT
V: TRBV10-1
D: NA
J: TRBJ1-1
size: NA

CDR3: CASSLQGAENGYTF
DNA: TGCGCCAGCAGCCTACAGGGGGCGGAAAATGGCTACACCTTC
V: TRBV5-1
D: TRBD1
J: TRBJ1-2
size: NA

CDR3: CASSPFFSKHYEQYF
DNA: TGTGCCAGCAGCCCTTTTTTTTCTAAGCACTACGAGCAGTACTTC
V: TRBV7-2
D: NA
J: TRBJ2-7
size: few

CDR3: CASSQDQGVGTGELFF
DNA: TGCGCCAGCAGCCAAGATCAGGGGGTCGGCACCGGGGAGCTGTTTTTT
V: TRBV4-1
D: TRBD1
J: TRBJ2-2
size: NA

CDR3: CASSLLSSYNEQFF
DNA: TGTGCCAGCAGTTTATTGTCCAGCTACAATGAGCAGTTCTTC
V: TRBV27
D: NA
J: TRBJ2-1
size: NA

CDR3: CASSDHREFPTDTQYF
DNA: TGTGCCAGCAGCGACCACAGGGAGTTCCCCACAGATACGCAGTATTTT
V: TRBV5-5
D: NA
J: TRBJ2-3
size: NA

CDR3: CASSQSASYNSPLHF
DNA: TGTGCCAGCAGCCAATCCGCGTCTTATAATTCACCCCTCCACTTT
V: TRBV14
D: NA
J: TRBJ1-6
size: once

CDR3: CASSPKRDNKETQYF
DNA: TGTGCCAGCTCACCAAAGCGGGACAATAAAGAGACCCAGTACTTC
V: TRBV18
D: NA
J: TRBJ2-5
size: NA

CDR3: CASSQTDSNQPQHF
DNA: TGTGCCAGCTCACAGACAGATAGCAATCAGCCCCAGCATTTT
V: TRBV18
D: NA
J: TRBJ1-5
size: NA

CDR3: CASSLRSGALDTEAFF
DNA: TGCGCCAGCAGCTTGAGGTCAGGGGCATTGGACACTGAAGCTTTCTTT
V: TRBV5-1
D: NA
J: TRBJ1-1
size: NA

CDR3: CASSLRVVARNDYNEQFF
DNA: TGTGCCAGCAGCTTGAGGGTAGTGGCACGGAACGACTACAATGAGCAGTTCTTC
V: TRBV7-9
D: NA
J: TRBJ2-1
size: NA

CDR3: CASSILGGPYEQYF
DNA: TGTGCCAGCAGTATTCTAGGGGGCCCCTACGAGCAGTACTTC
V: TRBV6-1
D: TRBD1
J: TRBJ2-7
size: NA

CDR3: CASRRGQLNYGHTF
DNA: TGTGCCAGCAGACGGGGACAGCTTAACTATGGCCACACCTTC
V: TRBV6-7
D: TRBD1
J: TRBJ1-2
size: NA

CDR3: CANARPTRGGEQFF
DNA: TGTGCCAACGCCCGGCCAACTCGGGGTGGTGAGCAGTTCTTC
V: TRBV2
D: NA
J: TRBJ2-1
size: NA

CDR3: CAWSVLGRGQTEAFF
DNA: TGTGCCTGGAGTGTACTAGGCAGGGGGCAGACTGAAGCTTTCTTT
V: TRBV30
D: TRBD1
J: TRBJ1-1
size: NA

CDR3: CASLRSGTGQFF
DNA: TGTGCCAGCTTACGATCCGGGACAGGCCAGTTCTTC
V: TRBV5-6
D: TRBD1
J: TRBJ2-1
size: NA

CDR3: CSGGQAYEQYF
DNA: TGCAGCGGGGGACAGGCCTACGAGCAGTACTTC
V: TRBV29-1
D: TRBD1
J: TRBJ2-7
size: once

CDR3: CASSWTGEGSPLHF
DNA: TGTGCCAGCAGCTGGACAGGGGAGGGTTCACCCCTCCACTTT
V: TRBV5-4
D: TRBD1
J: TRBJ1-6
size: few

CDR3: CASSRLAGGPGEQFF
DNA: TGTGCCAGCAGTAGACTAGCGGGAGGGCCGGGTGAGCAGTTCTTC
V: TRBV6-4
D: TRBD2
J: TRBJ2-1
size: NA

CDR3: CASSPGGGGGNEQYF
DNA: TGTGCCAGCAGTCCTGGGGGGGGAGGAGGAAACGAGCAGTACTTC
V: TRBV6-5
D: TRBD2
J: TRBJ2-7
size: NA

CDR3: CASSSGLAGVTDTQYF
DNA: TGTGCCAGCAGCTCCGGACTAGCGGGGGTCACAGATACGCAGTATTTT
V: TRBV7-9
D: TRBD2
J: TRBJ2-3
size: NA

CDR3: CASRHGLGLERSVEQFF
DNA: TGTGCCAGCAGACACGGGCTGGGACTAGAGAGGTCAGTTGAGCAGTTCTTC
V: TRBV11-2
D: TRBD2
J: TRBJ2-1
size: NA

CDR3: CASSTSNRHTEAFF
DNA: TGCGCCAGCAGCACATCCAACAGGCACACTGAAGCTTTCTTT
V: TRBV5-1
D: NA
J: TRBJ1-1
size: NA

CDR3: CASAWGGREKLFF
DNA: TGTGCCAGTGCATGGGGGGGACGTGAAAAACTGTTTTTT
V: TRBV19
D: NA
J: TRBJ1-4
size: NA

CDR3: CASSRQGNTEAFF
DNA: TGTGCCAGCTCACGCCAGGGGAACACTGAAGCTTTCTTT
V: TRBV18
D: NA
J: TRBJ1-1
size: NA

CDR3: CASSTTGAATNEKLFF
DNA: TGTGCCAGCAGTACGACAGGGGCGGCAACTAATGAAAAACTGTTTTTT
V: TRBV27
D: TRBD1
J: TRBJ1-4
size: NA

CDR3: CASGTSDNYEQYF
DNA: TGTGCCAGTGGGACTAGCGATAACTACGAGCAGTACTTC
V: TRBV6-1
D: TRBD2
J: TRBJ2-7
size: NA

CDR3: CSAWTDLMNTEAFF
DNA: TGCAGCGCCTGGACAGACTTAATGAACACTGAAGCTTTCTTT
V: TRBV29-1
D: NA
J: TRBJ1-1
size: few

CDR3: CASSLWGGRETDTQYF
DNA: TGTGCCAGCAGCTTATGGGGGGGCAGGGAAACAGATACGCAGTATTTT
V: TRBV7-3
D: NA
J: TRBJ2-3
size: NA

CDR3: CASGTGTGGEAFF
DNA: TGTGCCAGCGGCACCGGGACAGGGGGCGAAGCTTTCTTT
V: TRBV6-5
D: TRBD1
J: TRBJ1-1
size: NA

CDR3: CASSIRSNYGYTF
DNA: TGTGCCAGTAGTATACGGAGTAACTATGGCTACACCTTC
V: TRBV19
D: NA
J: TRBJ1-2
size: few

CDR3: CASTGSESGANVLTF
DNA: TGTGCCAGCACCGGTTCCGAATCTGGGGCCAACGTCCTGACTTTC
V: TRBV28
D: NA
J: TRBJ2-6
size: NA

CDR3: CASSQGVGGFETQYF
DNA: TGTGCCAGCAGCCAAGGTGTGGGGGGATTTGAGACCCAGTACTTC
V: TRBV4-2
D: NA
J: TRBJ2-5
size: NA

CDR3: CASRPTSGVQYF
DNA: TGTGCCAGCAGACCGACTAGCGGGGTGCAGTACTTC
V: TRBV7-9
D: TRBD2
J: TRBJ2-5
size: NA